The rows below give T cell receptor beta chains drawn from one sample of a study of Ad26.COV2.S vaccination and SARS-CoV-2 variants. TCRdb's copy holds only in-frame clones and misses some; the assay was immunoSEQ multiplex PCR. The data show 300,000 to 450,000 clones, roughly nine tenths seen once. The source material was peripheral blood, sampled after recovery from COVID-19. The receptors were sampled from a human donor who had recovered from COVID-19. Each CDR3 is given with its conserved first and last residue. A D gene is named only where the DNA matches it firmly. Not all rows give a size; the values are once, few, many and, for expanded clones, a class.

j_gene: TRBJ2-5; abundance: NA; d_gene: TRBD2; v_gene: TRBV18; CDR3aa: CASSPGTSETQYF; CDR3nt: TGTGCCAGCTCACCCGGGACTAGCGAGACCCAGTACTTC
j_gene: TRBJ2-5; abundance: NA; d_gene: TRBD2; v_gene: TRBV2; CDR3aa: CASSPQASGGSETQYF; CDR3nt: TGTGCCAGCAGTCCCCAGGCTAGCGGGGGGTCAGAGACCCAGTACTTC
j_gene: TRBJ2-5; abundance: once; d_gene: TRBD2; v_gene: TRBV9; CDR3aa: CASSVRGGAAETQYF; CDR3nt: TGTGCCAGCAGCGTTCGCGGGGGGGCCGCAGAGACCCAGTACTTC
j_gene: TRBJ2-1; abundance: NA; d_gene: NA; v_gene: TRBV20-1; CDR3aa: CSVQLRDEQFF; CDR3nt: TGCAGTGTGCAGCTCAGGGATGAGCAGTTCTTC
j_gene: TRBJ2-7; abundance: NA; d_gene: TRBD1; v_gene: TRBV5-4; CDR3aa: CASTFGTGPYEQYF; CDR3nt: TGTGCCAGCACCTTTGGGACAGGGCCCTACGAGCAGTACTTC
j_gene: TRBJ1-1; abundance: NA; d_gene: TRBD1; v_gene: TRBV6-5; CDR3aa: CASSYSQGVGEAFF; CDR3nt: TGTGCCAGCAGTTACTCACAGGGGGTTGGTGAAGCTTTCTTT
j_gene: TRBJ1-2; abundance: NA; d_gene: NA; v_gene: TRBV14; CDR3aa: CASSLFADEHGYTF; CDR3nt: TGTGCCAGCAGCCTCTTCGCCGACGAACACGGCTACACCTTC
j_gene: TRBJ2-7; abundance: NA; d_gene: NA; v_gene: TRBV5-6; CDR3aa: CASSSGPGVYEQYF; CDR3nt: TGTGCCAGCAGCTCGGGACCTGGGGTGTACGAGCAGTACTTC
j_gene: TRBJ1-2; abundance: NA; d_gene: NA; v_gene: TRBV5-6; CDR3aa: CASSPTGPYGYTF; CDR3nt: TGTGCCAGCAGCCCAACAGGGCCCTATGGCTACACCTTC
j_gene: TRBJ1-6; abundance: few; d_gene: NA; v_gene: TRBV5-4; CDR3aa: CASRSDSDNSPLHF; CDR3nt: TGTGCCAGCAGGTCGGACAGTGATAATTCACCCCTCCACTTT
j_gene: TRBJ1-1; abundance: once; d_gene: TRBD1; v_gene: TRBV5-1; CDR3aa: CASSPETGGLTEAFF; CDR3nt: TGCGCCAGCAGCCCTGAGACAGGGGGGCTGACTGAAGCTTTCTTT
j_gene: TRBJ1-1; abundance: NA; d_gene: NA; v_gene: TRBV7-9; CDR3aa: CASSFLGALNTEAFF; CDR3nt: TGTGCCAGCAGCTTCCTGGGGGCTCTGAACACTGAAGCTTTCTTT